Presented here are 7 T cell receptor beta chains from one specimen sequenced in a study of Ad26.COV2.S vaccination and SARS-CoV-2 variants. Profiled with immunoSEQ multiplex PCR; TCRdb holds only in-frame clones, not every one. The sample has 300,000 to 350,000 clones, roughly 89% seen once; the top ten hold under 6%. The treatment is: 15 to 20 received Ad26.COV2.S at low or high dose, single or two shots; several received placebo; per-sample allocation not given. Each sample was drawn 63 days after the first injection (of vaccine or placebo). Sequenced material: peripheral blood, taken in a trial of Ad26.COV2.S vaccine versus placebo. Receptor source: a person between 18 and 59 years old who received the Ad26.COV2.S COVID-19 vaccine or a placebo.

This clone has a single count. V gene TRBV30 combines with J gene TRBJ2-5; the D gene is possibly TRBD1 (5 bases). The CDR3 loop spans 12 amino acids. Trimming removed 2 bases at V and 5 bases at J, with 9 bases between. CDR1 and CDR2 from the germline V gene are GTSNPN and SVGIG (reference sequence). Here the CDR3 reads CAWSQGWETQYF. CDR3 nucleotide sequence: TGTGCCTGGAGTCAGGGTTGGGAGACCCAGTACTTC.

For the CDR3, the DNA is TGTGCCAGCAGCGTAGGTGCAGGGGCCACGCCAGCTGAAGCTTTCTTT. Its protein product is CASSVGAGATPAEAFF. The chain joins TRBV9 to TRBJ1-1; D possibly corresponds to TRBD1 (6 bases). The CDR3 has 16 residues. Deletions cut 0 bases from V and 6 bases from J, with 18 bases between. The V gene's germline CDR1 is SGDLS and CDR2 YYNGEE. The full variable domain, completed using reference TRBV9 and TRBJ1-1, is DSGVTQTPKHLITATGQRVTLRCSPRSGDLSVYWYQQSLDQGLQFLIQYYNGEERAKGNILERFSAQQFPDLHSELNLSSLELGDSALYFCASSVGAGATPAEAFFGQGTRLTVV.

Regarding this clone: The sample has other DNA sequences that encode this CDR3 too. This chain joins TRBV5-1 and TRBJ2-2; the D is unclear. Trimming pared 2 bases from V and 0 bases from J, leaving 5 bases between. The CDR3 has 14 amino acids. Germline CDR1 reads SGHRS; CDR2 reads YFSETQ. The CDR3 protein is CASSLEPNTGELFF. In nucleotides, the CDR3 is TGCGCCAGCAGCTTAGAACCGAACACCGGGGAGCTGTTTTTT. The full variable domain, completed using reference TRBV5-1 and TRBJ2-2, is KAGVTQTPRYLIKTRGQQVTLSCSPISGHRSVSWYQQTPGQGLQFLFEYFSETQRNKGNFPGRFSGRQFSNSRSEMNVSTLELGDSALYLCASSLEPNTGELFFGEGSRLTVL.

The chain couples TRBV6-5 to TRBJ2-3; 10 bases agree with TRBD2. The V segment lost 6 bases and the J segment 7 bases; nucleotides outside the gene matches: 7. The V gene's germline CDR1 is MNHEY and CDR2 SVGAGI. This CDR3 has 14 residues. The CDR3, as DNA: TGTGCCAGCAGGGCTAGCGGGGGATTTTATACGCAGTATTTT. Protein: CASRASGGFYTQYF.

The chain has TRBV27 and TRBJ1-1, with TRBD1 matching 8 bases. The CDR3 has 14 residues. J gave up 6 bases and V 5 bases, and 8 bases lay outside the gene matches. The germline gives CDR1 MNHEY, CDR2 SMNVEV (reference sequence). DNA of the CDR3: TGTGCCAGCAGTGCTCGACAGGGGACGCCTGAAGCTTTCTTT. Amino acids: CASSARQGTPEAFF.

The rearrangement links TRBV5-4 to TRBJ1-2; the D gene is possibly TRBD1 (5 bases). The V and J ends lost 4 bases and 8 bases respectively, with 21 bases between them. This CDR3 comprises 15 residues. CDR1 and CDR2 (germline): SGHNT, YYREEE (reference sequence). In DNA, the CDR3 is TGTGCCAGCAGCGCCCGGGGCTCTTTCAGGGAGGGCTACACCTTC. This encodes CASSARGSFREGYTF.

This chain uses TRBV5-4 with TRBJ2-2; 8 bases are a match to TRBD1. CDR1 is SGHNT and CDR2 is YYREEE in the germline V gene (reference sequence). Germline trimming cut 5 bases from V and 0 bases from J; bases unmatched to any gene: 3. The CDR3 totals 15 residues. The CDR3 region is CASRLTGANTGELFF. CDR3 in DNA: TGTGCCAGCAGATTGACAGGGGCGAACACCGGGGAGCTGTTTTTT.